This T cell receptor beta chain derives from a study of blood T cell repertoires in COVID-19. Study as a whole: The analysed material was cDNA or gDNA that came from T cells, B-cell-depleted T cells, or PBMCs.

Generated by immunoSEQ multiplex PCR, the TCRdb table keeps only in-frame clones and is missing some. Of 360,000 or so clones listed, about 92% are singletons. The CDR3 is 18 amino acids. V dropped 3 bases and J dropped 6 bases, with 27 bases sitting between them. Sequencing used peripheral blood. The chain uses TRBV23-1 and TRBJ2-7, with D maybe TRBD2 (5 bases). TRBV23-1 counts as an open reading frame of uncertain function. The clonotype comes from a woman aged 55-69 years with COVID-19, enrolled during active disease. The CDR3 DNA follows: TGCGCCAGCAGTCATCCCTGTTATAGAGACGGGGTTTTGGGCGAGCAGTACTTC. It translates to CASSHPCYRDGVLGEQYF.